The 5 T cell receptor beta chains presented below share a single source sample, sequenced in a study of CD8 T cells in Susac syndrome. An input of roughly 0.5 to 1 ug of RNA was subjected to reverse transcription using random hexamers. Via MiXCR, TCRdb re-called the immunoSEQ multiplex PCR reads, giving one row per CDR3 protein. The sample lists about 160,000 distinct CDR3 sequences; around 94% were seen once. The sample consisted of CD4+ T cells from PBMCs. The receptors derive from a human donor with multiple sclerosis.

CDR3 amino acids: CASSLGHQAGANVLTF. CDR3 DNA sequence: TGCGCCAGCAGCCTGGGACACCAGGCTGGGGCCAACGTCCTGACTTTC. V usage is TRBV4-1 and J usage is TRBJ2-6; tentative D call: TRBD1 (6 bases). Germline lookup yields CDR1 MGHRA and CDR2 YSYEKL. With 4 bases removed from V and 2 bases from J, the gap between germline ends came to 12 bases. The CDR3 length is 16 residues.

The V gene is TRBV5-1, the J gene TRBJ2-2; D not certain. V lost 7 bases and J 6 bases, leaving 22 bases between the germline ends. This CDR3 is 16 amino acids long. The germline V gene encodes CDR1 SGHRS and CDR2 YFSETQ. The CDR3 nucleotides read TGCGCCAGCTCAGGTGTGGCTGACACGGTCGCCGGGGAGCTGTTTTTT. Amino acid sequence: CASSGVADTVAGELFF.

This chain joins TRBV4-1 and TRBJ1-1; TRBD1 agrees at 8 bases. The V gene's germline CDR1 is MGHRA and CDR2 YSYEKL. With 2 bases clipped from V and 3 bases from J, the junction kept 17 bases outside the gene matches. The CDR3 runs 19 residues. The CDR3 nucleotides are TGCGCCAGCAGCCAATCGAGGCTTCAGGGGGCGAGGTCCCACACTGAAGCTTTCTTT. Translated, it gives CASSQSRLQGARSHTEAFF.

The genes are TRBV6-5 and TRBJ2-1; 7 bases agree with TRBD2. The CDR3 is made up of 11 amino acids. Looked up from germline, CDR1 is MNHEY and CDR2 is SVGAGI. V shed 7 bases and J 10 bases; nucleotides not matched to a gene: 4. This chain's CDR3 is CASTAGDEQFF. The CDR3, as DNA: TGTGCCAGCACCGCGGGAGACGAGCAGTTCTTC.

V and J are TRBV15 and TRBJ2-3, with D uncertain. The V end was cut by 0 bases, the J end by 0 bases, with 10 bases between. CDR1 and CDR2 from the germline V gene are LNHNV and YYDKDF (reference sequence). The CDR3 is 16 amino acids. The CDR3 nucleotides read TGTGCCACCAGCAGAGATCAGGTGCCCAGCACAGATACGCAGTATTTT. It translates to CATSRDQVPSTDTQYF.